The present T cell receptor (beta chain) was sequenced within a study of neurological immune-mediated disorders. V was trimmed by 2 bases and J by 3 bases, leaving 12 bases between them. Looked up from germline, CDR1 is SGHRS and CDR2 is YFSETQ. The CDR3 covers 14 residues. This clonotype was found many times. The time point here: longitudinal time-point 2. Synthesis of cDNA was carried out by template-switch 5'RACE. The reaction used 10-nucleotide random UMIs. TCRdb fed the 5' RACE reads into MiXCR, producing one record per CDR3 protein. The sample records under 40,000 distinct CDR3 sequences, around an eighth being singletons.

Material for sequencing was PBMCs. The clonotype comes from a woman aged 40 to 50 in good health. The chain is built from TRBV5-1 and TRBJ2-7; D gene unclear. The CDR3 reads CASSFTGSVYEQYF. The CDR3, as DNA: TGCGCCAGCAGCTTTACCGGGTCAGTCTACGAGCAGTACTTC.